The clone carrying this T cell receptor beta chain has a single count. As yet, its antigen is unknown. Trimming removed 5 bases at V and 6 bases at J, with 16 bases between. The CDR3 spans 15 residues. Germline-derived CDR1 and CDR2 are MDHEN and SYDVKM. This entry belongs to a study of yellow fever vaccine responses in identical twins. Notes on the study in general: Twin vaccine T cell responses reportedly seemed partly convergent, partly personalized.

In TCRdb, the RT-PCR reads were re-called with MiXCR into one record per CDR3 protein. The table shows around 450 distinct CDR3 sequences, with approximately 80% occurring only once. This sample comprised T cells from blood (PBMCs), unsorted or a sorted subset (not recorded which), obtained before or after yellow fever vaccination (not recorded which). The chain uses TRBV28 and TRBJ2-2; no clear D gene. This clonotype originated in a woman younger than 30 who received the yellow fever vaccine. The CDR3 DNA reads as TGTGCCAGCAGTCGCCAGCTAGTGTTGGCCGGGGAGCTGTTTTTT. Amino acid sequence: CASSRQLVLAGELFF.